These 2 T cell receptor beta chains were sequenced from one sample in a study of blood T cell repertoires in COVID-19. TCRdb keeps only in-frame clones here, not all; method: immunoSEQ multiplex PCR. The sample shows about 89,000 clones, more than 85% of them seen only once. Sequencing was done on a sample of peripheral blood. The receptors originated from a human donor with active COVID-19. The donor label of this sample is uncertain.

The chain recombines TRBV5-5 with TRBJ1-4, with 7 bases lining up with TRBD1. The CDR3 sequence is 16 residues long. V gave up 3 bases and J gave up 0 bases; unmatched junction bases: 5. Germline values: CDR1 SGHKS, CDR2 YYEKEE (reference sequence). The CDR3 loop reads CASSWTTGATNEKLFF. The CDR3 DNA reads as TGTGCCAGCAGCTGGACCACAGGGGCAACTAATGAAAAACTGTTTTTT.

This CDR3 reads CASSDPGGIQNYGYTF. In DNA, the CDR3 is TGTGCCAGCAGCGACCCGGGCGGGATCCAAAACTATGGCTACACCTTC. The chain is built from TRBV7-2 and TRBJ1-2; D is uncertain. V gave up 5 bases and J gave up 2 bases, with 18 bases separating them. The CDR3 is 16 residues long. Germline CDR1 and CDR2: SGHTA and FQGNSA. The full variable domain, with the rest looked up from reference TRBV7-2 and TRBJ1-2, is GAGVSQSPSNKVTEKGKDVELRCDPISGHTALYWYRQSLGQGLEFLIYFQGNSAPDKSGLPSDRFSAERTGGSVSTLTIQRTQQEDSAVYLCASSDPGGIQNYGYTFGSGTRLTVV.